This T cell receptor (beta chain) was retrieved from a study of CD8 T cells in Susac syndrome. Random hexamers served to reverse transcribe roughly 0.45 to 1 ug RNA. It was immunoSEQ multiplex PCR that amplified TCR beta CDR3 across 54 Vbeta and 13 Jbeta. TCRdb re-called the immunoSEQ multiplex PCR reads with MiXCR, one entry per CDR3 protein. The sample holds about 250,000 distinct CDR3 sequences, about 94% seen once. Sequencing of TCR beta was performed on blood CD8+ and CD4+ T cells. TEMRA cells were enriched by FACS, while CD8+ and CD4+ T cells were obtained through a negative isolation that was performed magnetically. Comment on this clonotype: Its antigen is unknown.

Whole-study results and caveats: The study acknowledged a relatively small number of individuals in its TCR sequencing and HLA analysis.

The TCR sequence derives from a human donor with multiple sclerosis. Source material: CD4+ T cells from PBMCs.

CDR3 amino acids: CASSLILAGLNEQFF. The CDR3 bases are TGTGCCAGCAGTTTGATCCTAGCGGGGCTCAATGAGCAGTTCTTC. The rearrangement joins TRBV28 to TRBJ2-1; 9 nucleotides line up with TRBD2. Losses at the gene ends were 3 bases for V and 6 bases for J; bases not matched to a gene: 6. CDR1 and CDR2 from the germline V gene are MDHEN and SYDVKM. The CDR3 covers 15 residues.